Listed here are 10 T cell receptor beta chains from one sample, sequenced in a study of OX40 agonist ivuxolimab in advanced cancers. TCRdb's copy holds only in-frame clones and misses some; the assay was immunoSEQ multiplex PCR. The sample yields 45,000 to 60,000 clones, approximately 90% seen once. Material: CD4+ or CD8+ T cells sorted from blood, obtained in a trial of the OX40 agonist ivuxolimab. The receptors were sampled from an adult with an advanced solid tumor such as melanoma, head and neck, liver or kidney cancer.

The V call is TRBV6-1, the J call TRBJ2-1, with D tentatively TRBD2 (5 bases). The CDR3 contains 15 residues. Germline V gene sequence: CDR1 MNHNS, CDR2 SASEGT. The V end was cut by 1 base, the J end by 7 bases, with 14 bases between. The CDR3 loop reads CASSEVALSRNEQFF. The CDR3 nucleotides are TGTGCCAGCAGTGAAGTAGCGTTGAGTCGGAATGAGCAGTTCTTC.

The rearrangement joins TRBV19 to TRBJ1-1; D gene unclear. The CDR3 is 13 residues long. The V end was cut by 2 bases, the J end by 1 base, with 5 bases between. Germline-derived CDR1 and CDR2 are LNHDA and SQIVND (reference sequence). CDR3 nucleotide sequence: TGTGCCAGTAGTATAAGCCGGAACACTGAAGCTTTCTTT. Translation gives CASSISRNTEAFF.

This clone was detected only once. CDR3 region: CASSKGNYGYTF. The CDR3, as DNA: TGTGCCAGCTCAAAGGGGAACTATGGCTACACCTTC. V usage is TRBV18 and J usage is TRBJ1-2; possible D gene TRBD1, 5 bases. V shed 5 bases and J shed 2 bases, with 6 bases lying between them. This CDR3 is built from 12 residues. Germline values: CDR1 KGHSH, CDR2 LQKENI.

In this sample, this clone turned up once. The J gene is TRBJ1-3, the V gene TRBV5-6; 8 positions match TRBD1. Germline V gene data show CDR1 as SGHDT and CDR2 as YYEEEE. Germline trimming cut 0 bases from V and 8 bases from J; bases unmatched to any gene: 4. CDR3 length equals 14 residues. CDR3 amino acids: CASSLAGGAYTIYF. The CDR3 coding sequence is TGTGCCAGCAGCTTGGCAGGGGGCGCGTACACCATATATTTT.

The chain carries TRBV7-6 and TRBJ2-2, with D tentatively TRBD1 (6 bases). The CDR3 has 14 amino acids. The germline V gene encodes CDR1 SGHVS and CDR2 FNYEAQ. V shed 7 bases and J shed 0 bases, with 9 bases lying between them. CDR3 nucleotide sequence: TGTGCCAGCACCAGGGGCTCGAACACCGGGGAGCTGTTTTTT. Translation gives CASTRGSNTGELFF. Full variable domain (missing parts from reference TRBV7-6 and TRBJ2-2): GAGVSQSPRYKVTKRGQDVALRCDPISGHVSLYWYRQALGQGPEFLTYFNYEAQQDKSGLPNDRFSAERPEGSISTLTIQRTEQRDSAMYRCASTRGSNTGELFFGEGSRLTVL.

The rearrangement links TRBV28 to TRBJ1-4; TRBD1 matches 12 bases. With 3 bases clipped from V and 8 bases from J, the junction kept 4 bases outside the gene matches. The germline V gene has CDR1 MDHEN and CDR2 SYDVKM. This CDR3 has 15 amino acids. CDR3 amino acids: CASSLGDRGREKLFF. CDR3 DNA sequence: TGTGCCAGCAGTTTGGGGGACAGGGGGCGAGAAAAACTGTTTTTT.

The rearrangement joins TRBV5-1 to TRBJ2-1, with D possibly being TRBD2 (7 bases). Germline assignment: CDR1 SGHRS and CDR2 YFSETQ. The CDR3 consists of 14 residues. Trimming left V 3 bases short and J 10 bases short, with 17 bases between. The CDR3 DNA reads TGCGCCAGCAGCTGGGGGGGCGCTAGGGAAGAGCAGTTCTTC. Amino acids: CASSWGGAREEQFF.

This clone has just one count. The V call is TRBV20-1, the J call TRBJ2-5; D unclear. V lost 3 bases, J lost 3 bases, and 5 bases lay in between. This CDR3 has 11 amino acids. CDR1 DFQATT and CDR2 SNEGSKA come from the germline V gene (reference sequence). In DNA, the CDR3 is TGCAGTGCTAGTAAGGAAGAGACCCAGTACTTC. It codes for CSASKEETQYF.

This sequence joins TRBV7-9 and TRBJ2-7; 7 nucleotides line up with TRBD2. The CDR3 has 15 residues. V shed 3 bases and J 1 base; nucleotides not matched to a gene: 6. Germline values: CDR1 SEHNR, CDR2 FQNEAQ (reference sequence). In nucleotides, the CDR3 is TGTGCCAGCAGCTTCGCGGCTAGCGGATCCTACGAGCAGTACTTC. Translation: CASSFAASGSYEQYF.

The V call is TRBV6-4, the J call TRBJ2-7; 8 bases line up with TRBD2. J lost 2 bases, V lost 5 bases, and 8 bases had no gene match. This CDR3 has 15 residues. The germline gives CDR1 MRHNA, CDR2 SNTAGT. The DNA for the CDR3 is TGTGCCAGCAGTAAGAATTCGGGGGGGGCCTACGAGCAGTACTTC. Translation gives CASSKNSGGAYEQYF.